This passage covers 19 T cell receptor beta chains from one sample sequenced in a study of blood T cell repertoires in COVID-19. Assay used: immunoSEQ multiplex PCR; TCRdb lists only in-frame clones, some missing. The sample yields approximately 350,000 clones, approximately 86% seen once. The sample comprised peripheral blood. These receptors originate from a woman aged 60 to 75 with COVID-19, enrolled during active disease.

The rearrangement joins TRBV28 to TRBJ1-2, with TRBD1 matching 7 bases. Germline CDR1 MDHEN, CDR2 SYDVKM. The CDR3 has 13 residues. V lost 6 bases, J lost 7 bases, and 8 bases stayed unmatched. CDR3 residues: CASRKTGRTGYTF. DNA of the CDR3: TGTGCCAGCAGAAAGACAGGGCGGACTGGCTACACCTTC.

This clone was detected a few times. The chain is built from TRBV6-1 and TRBJ1-2; the match to TRBD1 covers 9 bases. The trim removed 2 bases at V and 0 bases at J, leaving 4 bases unmatched. CDR1 and CDR2 from the germline V gene are MNHNS and SASEGT. This CDR3 is 16 amino acids long. The DNA for the CDR3 is TGTGCCAGCAGTGAACGGACAGGGGCATCTAACTATGGCTACACCTTC. Translation: CASSERTGASNYGYTF.

This clone has only one observation. The chain carries TRBV7-2 and TRBJ1-4; the D is unclear. The CDR3 is 13 residues long. Between the trimmed V and J ends, which lost 5 bases and 7 bases, there was a span of 11 bases. From germline, CDR1 is SGHTA and CDR2 FQGNSA. CDR3 nucleotide sequence: TGTGCCAGCAGCCAGCGTGAGGGTGAAAAACTGTTTTTT. Translation gives CASSQREGEKLFF.

This chain joins TRBV28 and TRBJ2-3; 7 bases agree with TRBD2. The CDR3 is 14 residues long. Germline CDR1 MDHEN, CDR2 SYDVKM. V shed 2 bases, J shed 6 bases, and the junction held 5 bases outside the gene matches. CDR3 in DNA: TGTGCCAGCAGTTTAACGGGGGGACCGGATACGCAGTATTTT. This sequence encodes CASSLTGGPDTQYF.

This chain connects TRBV18 to TRBJ1-1, with D possibly being TRBD1 (5 bases). Per germline, CDR1 KGHSH and CDR2 LQKENI. Trimming left V 6 bases short and J 3 bases short, with 11 bases between. This CDR3 is built from 13 residues. This CDR3 reads CASSLGEDTEAFF. The CDR3 DNA reads as TGTGCCAGCTCTCTAGGGGAGGACACTGAAGCTTTCTTT.

The chain combines TRBV5-4 with TRBJ1-2; 9 bases are shared with TRBD1. The CDR3 has 13 residues. The J segment lost 7 bases and the V segment lost 5 bases, leaving 6 bases of the junction unmatched. CDR1 SGHNT and CDR2 YYREEE come from the germline V gene (reference sequence). In DNA form, the CDR3 reads TGTGCCAGCAGAGGACAGGGGATAGGTGGCTACACCTTC. It specifies CASRGQGIGGYTF.

The chain uses TRBV5-8 and TRBJ1-1; D possibly corresponds to TRBD1 (6 bases). The CDR3 sequence is 14 residues long. The germline gives CDR1 SGHTS, CDR2 YDEGEE. With 5 bases removed from V and 1 base from J, the gap between germline ends came to 12 bases. The CDR3 sequence: CASRVWTENTEAFF. CDR3 DNA: TGTGCCAGCAGAGTCTGGACAGAGAACACTGAAGCTTTCTTT.

The rearrangement links TRBV3-1 (or the pseudogene TRBV3-2) to TRBJ1-2, with a tentative D call TRBD1 (5 bases). The CDR3 covers 17 residues. Trimming removed 1 base from V and 4 bases from J, with 19 bases in between. Germline V gives CDR1 LGHDT, CDR2 YNNKEL (reference sequence). The chain's CDR3 is CASSQGNRRQLPYGYTF. DNA of the CDR3: TGTGCCAGCAGCCAAGGAAATCGACGACAGTTACCCTATGGCTACACCTTC.

The chain has TRBV30 and TRBJ1-5; perhaps TRBD1 as D (5 bases). The CDR3 spans 15 residues. The germline V and J ends were trimmed by 5 bases and 3 bases, with 17 bases remaining between them. The germline V gene has CDR1 GTSNPN and CDR2 SVGIG (reference sequence). CDR3 DNA sequence: TGTGCCTGGGCCCTCGGAGGGGCCCTCAATCAGCCCCAGCATTTT. It encodes CAWALGGALNQPQHF. The whole variable domain, filled in from reference TRBV30 and TRBJ1-5, reads SQTIHQWPATLVQPVGSPLSLECTVEGTSNPNLYWYRQAAGRGLQLLFYSVGIGQISSEVPQNLSASRPQDRQFILSSKKLLLSDSGFYLCAWALGGALNQPQHFGDGTRLSIL.

The rearrangement uses TRBV5-1 and TRBJ1-1; 8 positions match TRBD1. This CDR3 is 14 amino acids long. The trim removed 3 bases at V and 4 bases at J, leaving 5 bases unmatched. Germline-derived CDR1 and CDR2 are SGHRS and YFSETQ. The CDR3 DNA reads as TGCGCCAGCAGCTCTGGACAGGGTCGCACTGAAGCTTTCTTT. This encodes CASSSGQGRTEAFF.

This clone has just one count. The chain recombines TRBV7-9 with TRBJ2-2; 8 positions agree with TRBD2. The CDR3 is made up of 14 amino acids. Germline assignment: CDR1 SEHNR and CDR2 FQNEAQ (reference sequence). Losses at the gene ends were 8 bases for V and 2 bases for J; bases not matched to a gene: 4. The DNA of the CDR3 is TGTGCCAGCGGGCTAGCGGGTAACACCGGGGAGCTGTTTTTT. Translating it yields CASGLAGNTGELFF.

The V call is TRBV5-5, the J call TRBJ2-5; the match to TRBD2 covers 13 bases. Germline lookup yields CDR1 SGHKS and CDR2 YYEKEE (reference sequence). V dropped 0 bases and J dropped 5; count of bases not matched to a gene: 4. The CDR3 totals 16 residues. CDR3 nucleotide sequence: TGTGCCAGCAGCTTGGTACTAGCGGGGGGGCCGGAGACCCAGTACTTC. Translating it yields CASSLVLAGGPETQYF.

V and J are TRBV7-9 and TRBJ2-7, with 10 positions matching TRBD2. Per the germline V gene, CDR1 is SEHNR and CDR2 is FQNEAQ (reference sequence). This CDR3 contains 15 residues. V gave up 0 bases and J gave up 4 bases; unmatched junction bases: 3. The chain's CDR3 is CASSLARTSGYEQYF. CDR3 coding DNA: TGTGCCAGCAGCTTAGCTAGGACTAGCGGTTACGAGCAGTACTTC.

In its sample, this clone was seen a few times. The chain links TRBV2 to TRBJ1-5; a possible D gene is TRBD1 (5 bases). This CDR3 region has 14 residues. Trimming took off 8 bases at V and 0 bases at J, with 11 bases between the two ends. In germline, CDR1 is SNHLY, CDR2 FYNNEI. The CDR3 here is CASEAGHSNQPQHF. In DNA form, the CDR3 reads TGTGCCAGCGAGGCAGGGCATAGCAATCAGCCCCAGCATTTT.

In its sample, this clone was seen once. Different DNA sequences within this sample yield the same CDR3. As DNA, the CDR3 is TGTGCCAGCAGCTTGCAGGGGGCTAATGAAAAACTGTTTTTT. Its protein is CASSLQGANEKLFF. This sequence joins TRBV5-4 and TRBJ1-4; 7 bases fit TRBD1. The CDR3 has 14 amino acids. Looked up from germline, CDR1 is SGHNT and CDR2 is YYREEE (reference sequence). Losses at the gene ends were 1 base for V and 3 bases for J; bases not matched to a gene: 0.

This clone was detected only a few times. This chain links TRBV3-1 (or the pseudogene TRBV3-2) with TRBJ1-2; D call uncertain. V was shortened by 1 base and J by 8 bases, with 17 bases between the two germline ends. The CDR3 sequence is 15 residues long. The V gene's germline CDR1 is LGHDT and CDR2 YNNKEL (reference sequence). The CDR3 coding sequence is TGTGCCAGCAGCCAAGGAGAAGGGCGGAGCGGCGGCTACACCTTC. It translates to CASSQGEGRSGGYTF.

CDR3 in DNA: TGTGCCAGCAGCTTAGCTATGAATCAGCCCCAGCATTTT. Amino acid sequence: CASSLAMNQPQHF. The J gene is TRBJ1-5, the V gene TRBV7-6; D not certain. The CDR3 is 13 residues long. Trimming left V 0 bases short and J 4 bases short, with 4 bases between. From germline, CDR1 is SGHVS and CDR2 FNYEAQ.

A single count supports this clone. The V and J genes are TRBV9 and TRBJ2-3, with 7 bases matching TRBD1. V shed 0 bases, J shed 3 bases, and the junction held 7 bases outside the gene matches. The CDR3 has 16 amino acids. Germline CDR1 is SGDLS and CDR2 is YYNGEE. This CDR3 reads CASSVEGTARTDTQYF. The CDR3 region has the DNA TGTGCCAGCAGCGTAGAAGGGACAGCCAGGACAGATACGCAGTATTTT.

The chain joins TRBV19 to TRBJ2-3; no clear D. Deletions cut 7 bases from V and 1 base from J, with 9 bases between. The CDR3 runs to 13 residues. The germline gives CDR1 LNHDA, CDR2 SQIVND (reference sequence). This CDR3 is CASTLGRTDTQYF. The CDR3 DNA reads TGTGCCAGTACCCTGGGCCGCACAGATACGCAGTATTTT.